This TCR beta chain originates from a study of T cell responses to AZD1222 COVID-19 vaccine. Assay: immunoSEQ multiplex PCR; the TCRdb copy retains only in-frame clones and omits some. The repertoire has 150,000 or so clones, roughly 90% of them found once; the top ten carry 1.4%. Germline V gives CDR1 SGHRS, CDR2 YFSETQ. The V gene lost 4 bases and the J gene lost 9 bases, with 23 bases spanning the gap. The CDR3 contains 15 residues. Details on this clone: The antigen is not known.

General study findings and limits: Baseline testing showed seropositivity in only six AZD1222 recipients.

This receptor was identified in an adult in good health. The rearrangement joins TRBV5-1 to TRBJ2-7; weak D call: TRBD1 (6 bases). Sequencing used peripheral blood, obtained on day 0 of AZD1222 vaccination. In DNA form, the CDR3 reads TGCGCCAGCAGCCTACGGACAGAGGACCTAGGCGGGCAGTACTTC. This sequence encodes CASSLRTEDLGGQYF.